These T cell receptor beta chains were read from a single sample in a study of cytomegalovirus exposure and HLA in healthy donors. Measured with immunoSEQ multiplex PCR; TCRdb has only the in-frame clones, and not every one. The sample lists about 150,000 clones; approximately 80% were seen once. Specimen: PBMCs. These receptors originate from a boy younger than 10 in good health and CMV-seronegative. Both conserved end residues are part of each CDR3. Each record gives: clone size, V gene, D gene, J gene, CDR3 protein, CDR3 DNA. D genes are given only for firm matches. Size is stated for part of the rows, as once, few or many counts, or as a class when the clone is expanded.

abundance: NA
v_gene: TRBV5-8
d_gene: NA
j_gene: TRBJ1-4
CDR3aa: CASSREGFNEKLFF
CDR3nt: TGTGCCAGCAGCCGGGAGGGCTTTAATGAAAAACTGTTTTTT

abundance: NA
v_gene: TRBV7-9
d_gene: NA
j_gene: TRBJ2-2
CDR3aa: CASRRVLAEGHTGELFF
CDR3nt: TGTGCCAGCAGACGCGTCTTGGCGGAGGGGCACACCGGGGAGCTGTTTTTT

abundance: NA
v_gene: TRBV9
d_gene: TRBD2
j_gene: TRBJ2-5
CDR3aa: CASSFGLAQETQYF
CDR3nt: TGTGCCAGCAGCTTCGGACTAGCGCAAGAGACCCAGTACTTC

abundance: NA
v_gene: TRBV9
d_gene: TRBD2
j_gene: TRBJ2-3
CDR3aa: CASSPHSGTSGMGTQYF
CDR3nt: TGTGCCAGCAGCCCCCACTCGGGGACTAGCGGGATGGGTACGCAGTATTTT

abundance: NA
v_gene: TRBV5-6
d_gene: TRBD2
j_gene: TRBJ2-7
CDR3aa: CASSLPGGSYEQYF
CDR3nt: TGTGCCAGCAGCTTGCCGGGAGGCTCCTACGAGCAGTACTTC

abundance: NA
v_gene: TRBV7-8
d_gene: NA
j_gene: TRBJ2-7
CDR3aa: CASSPADTGIRAYEQYF
CDR3nt: TGTGCCAGCAGCCCGGCGGACACAGGGATCCGAGCCTACGAGCAGTACTTC

abundance: NA
v_gene: TRBV28
d_gene: TRBD2
j_gene: TRBJ2-3
CDR3aa: CASSLPASGSPDTQYF
CDR3nt: TGTGCCAGCAGCCTCCCGGCTAGCGGGAGCCCAGATACGCAGTATTTT

abundance: NA
v_gene: TRBV9
d_gene: NA
j_gene: TRBJ2-1
CDR3aa: CASSVDSVTYNEQFF
CDR3nt: TGTGCCAGCAGCGTAGATAGCGTCACCTACAATGAGCAGTTCTTC

abundance: NA
v_gene: TRBV10-2
d_gene: TRBD1
j_gene: TRBJ1-1
CDR3aa: CASMPRDRGSSLGAFF
CDR3nt: TGCGCCAGCATGCCCCGGGACAGGGGTTCGTCACTAGGAGCTTTCTTT

abundance: once
v_gene: TRBV4-3
d_gene: TRBD1
j_gene: TRBJ1-1
CDR3aa: CASSQEFGTVNTEAFF
CDR3nt: TGCGCCAGCAGCCAAGAATTTGGGACAGTGAACACTGAAGCTTTCTTT

abundance: NA
v_gene: TRBV9
d_gene: NA
j_gene: TRBJ2-1
CDR3aa: CASSVGSTYNEQFF
CDR3nt: TGTGCCAGCAGCGTAGGCTCCACTTACAATGAGCAGTTCTTC

abundance: NA
v_gene: TRBV4-3
d_gene: NA
j_gene: TRBJ2-1
CDR3aa: CASSPTGQMDNEQFF
CDR3nt: TGCGCCAGCAGCCCGACCGGACAGATGGACAATGAGCAGTTCTTC

abundance: NA
v_gene: TRBV9
d_gene: NA
j_gene: TRBJ1-1
CDR3aa: CASSPEVSSRRTEAFF
CDR3nt: TGTGCCAGCAGCCCAGAAGTGTCCTCCCGGAGGACTGAAGCTTTCTTT

abundance: NA
v_gene: TRBV5-6
d_gene: NA
j_gene: TRBJ2-2
CDR3aa: CASSLGFSSGSNTGELFF
CDR3nt: TGTGCCAGCAGCTTGGGCTTCTCCTCGGGATCGAACACCGGGGAGCTGTTTTTT

abundance: NA
v_gene: TRBV7-9
d_gene: TRBD2
j_gene: TRBJ2-1
CDR3aa: CASSLRLAGENEQFF
CDR3nt: TGTGCCAGCAGCTTACGTCTAGCGGGAGAAAATGAGCAGTTCTTC

abundance: NA
v_gene: TRBV30
d_gene: TRBD1
j_gene: TRBJ1-5
CDR3aa: CAWSTGDGQPQHF
CDR3nt: TGTGCCTGGAGTACAGGGGATGGGCAGCCCCAGCATTTT

abundance: NA
v_gene: TRBV15
d_gene: NA
j_gene: TRBJ1-1
CDR3aa: CATTPAGNTEAFF
CDR3nt: TGTGCCACCACGCCGGCGGGGAACACTGAAGCTTTCTTT

abundance: NA
v_gene: TRBV6-5
d_gene: TRBD2
j_gene: TRBJ2-7
CDR3aa: CASSSTLAGSSEQYF
CDR3nt: TGTGCCAGCAGTTCCACACTAGCGGGGAGTAGCGAGCAGTACTTC

abundance: few
v_gene: TRBV29-1
d_gene: NA
j_gene: TRBJ2-3
CDR3aa: CSVEEQELLLTDTQYF
CDR3nt: TGCAGCGTTGAAGAACAGGAACTGCTACTCACAGATACGCAGTATTTT

abundance: NA
v_gene: TRBV28
d_gene: NA
j_gene: TRBJ1-5
CDR3aa: CASSEANQPQHF
CDR3nt: TGTGCCAGCAGTGAGGCGAATCAGCCCCAGCATTTT

abundance: NA
v_gene: TRBV29-1
d_gene: TRBD2
j_gene: TRBJ2-1
CDR3aa: CSVERREANEQFF
CDR3nt: TGCAGCGTTGAAAGGCGGGAGGCTAATGAGCAGTTCTTC

abundance: few
v_gene: TRBV2
d_gene: NA
j_gene: TRBJ1-2
CDR3aa: CASSVEGDLYGYTF
CDR3nt: TGTGCCAGCAGCGTTGAAGGAGATCTCTATGGCTACACCTTC

abundance: NA
v_gene: TRBV9
d_gene: TRBD1
j_gene: TRBJ2-5
CDR3aa: CASSGDRGWETQYF
CDR3nt: TGTGCCAGCAGCGGGGACAGGGGTTGGGAGACCCAGTACTTC

abundance: few
v_gene: TRBV7-9
d_gene: TRBD1
j_gene: TRBJ1-4
CDR3aa: CSSSLGQINEKLFF
CDR3nt: TGTTCCAGCAGCTTGGGACAGATTAATGAAAAACTGTTTTTT

abundance: once
v_gene: TRBV7-8
d_gene: NA
j_gene: TRBJ2-5
CDR3aa: CASSLYALGGAGRGEGQYF
CDR3nt: TGTGCCAGCAGCTTATATGCCCTAGGGGGAGCGGGAAGAGGGGAAGGGCAGTACTTC

abundance: NA
v_gene: TRBV4-1
d_gene: TRBD2
j_gene: TRBJ2-7
CDR3aa: CASSLSGRADYEQYF
CDR3nt: TGCGCCAGCAGCCTAAGCGGGAGGGCCGATTACGAGCAGTACTTC

abundance: NA
v_gene: TRBV4-3
d_gene: NA
j_gene: TRBJ2-1
CDR3aa: CASSQEAGNEQFF
CDR3nt: TGCGCCAGCAGCCAAGAGGCGGGGAATGAGCAGTTCTTC

abundance: NA
v_gene: TRBV2
d_gene: TRBD2
j_gene: TRBJ2-1
CDR3aa: CASRLAGGLYNEQFF
CDR3nt: TGTGCCAGCAGACTAGCGGGGGGCCTGTACAATGAGCAGTTCTTC

abundance: NA
v_gene: TRBV28
d_gene: NA
j_gene: TRBJ1-2
CDR3aa: CASSLIGGPGYGYTF
CDR3nt: TGTGCCAGCAGTTTAATCGGAGGGCCCGGCTATGGCTACACCTTC

abundance: NA
v_gene: TRBV6-5
d_gene: NA
j_gene: TRBJ1-2
CDR3aa: CASSYRGYGYTF
CDR3nt: TGTGCCAGCAGTTACAGGGGTTATGGCTACACCTTC

abundance: NA
v_gene: TRBV27
d_gene: NA
j_gene: TRBJ1-6
CDR3aa: CASSLAGVNNSPLHF
CDR3nt: TGTGCCAGCAGTTTAGCGGGGGTCAATAATTCACCCCTCCACTTT

abundance: NA
v_gene: TRBV7-2
d_gene: NA
j_gene: TRBJ1-1
CDR3aa: CASSSLPNTEAFF
CDR3nt: TGTGCCAGCAGCTCCCTTCCGAACACTGAAGCTTTCTTT

abundance: NA
v_gene: TRBV5-1
d_gene: NA
j_gene: TRBJ1-4
CDR3aa: CASSLRGSDEKLFF
CDR3nt: TGCGCCAGCAGCTTGAGGGGGTCGGATGAAAAACTGTTTTTT

abundance: NA
v_gene: TRBV7-9
d_gene: NA
j_gene: TRBJ2-5
CDR3aa: CASSFRSKETQYF
CDR3nt: TGTGCCAGCAGCTTCAGATCCAAGGAGACCCAGTACTTC

abundance: NA
v_gene: TRBV30
d_gene: NA
j_gene: TRBJ1-4
CDR3aa: CAWSGQLSTNEKLFF
CDR3nt: TGTGCCTGGAGTGGCCAGTTATCAACTAATGAAAAACTGTTTTTT

abundance: NA
v_gene: TRBV9
d_gene: NA
j_gene: TRBJ2-7
CDR3aa: CASSVGGGGSYEQYF
CDR3nt: TGTGCCAGCAGCGTAGGGGGAGGGGGTTCCTACGAGCAGTACTTC